This T cell receptor beta chain was retrieved from a study of blood T cell repertoires in COVID-19. In the study overall: The origin of the acute and convalescent COVID-19 samples was the United States, Italy and Spain. T cells, B-cell-depleted T cells, or PBMCs provided the cDNA or gDNA that served as material.

The CDR3 contains 16 residues. Germline V gene data show CDR1 as SGHRS and CDR2 as YFSETQ. The trim removed 4 bases at V and 4 bases at J, leaving 6 bases unmatched. Authors' data handling: How many nucleated cells were present was estimated from reference gene primer amplification. Sequencing was performed with immunoSEQ multiplex PCR; in TCRdb, only in-frame clones are kept and a portion is missing. D and trimming come from the DNA, and the V and J calls and clone size come from that table. This table holds 200,000 or so clones, approximately 90% found once. Seattle patients were enrolled while actively infected and followed longitudinally.

This clonotype was obtained from a man aged 45-65 years with COVID-19, enrolled during active disease. V usage is TRBV5-1 and J usage is TRBJ2-5; 14 nucleotides align to TRBD2. Sequenced input: peripheral blood. CDR3 DNA: TGCGCCAGCAGCCCTGGGACTAGCGGGAGCGGAGAGACCCAGTACTTC. Its translation: CASSPGTSGSGETQYF.